These 22 T cell receptor beta chains came from one sample sequenced in a study of blood T cell repertoires in COVID-19. Measured with immunoSEQ multiplex PCR; TCRdb has only the in-frame clones, and not every one. The repertoire holds about 360,000 clones, with roughly 90% as singletons. Source material: peripheral blood. The receptor source for this set is a woman aged 55-69 years with COVID-19, enrolled during active disease.

The rearrangement links TRBV6-5 to TRBJ2-2, with D perhaps TRBD1 (6 bases). There are 16 residues in the CDR3. Germline lookup yields CDR1 MNHEY and CDR2 SVGAGI. Trimming took off 0 bases at V and 1 base at J, with 9 bases between the two ends. The DNA of the CDR3 is TGTGCCAGCAGTTACTCCGGACAGATGAACACCGGGGAGCTGTTTTTT. It specifies CASSYSGQMNTGELFF.

This sequence joins TRBV7-9 and TRBJ1-5; no definite D call. The CDR3 has 15 amino acids. The germline CDR1 and CDR2 sequences are SEHNR and FQNEAQ (reference sequence). V was shortened by 9 bases and J by 4 bases, with 19 bases between the two germline ends. The CDR3: CARGRGSIGNQPQHF. CDR3 DNA: TGTGCCAGGGGTCGGGGTAGTATTGGAAATCAGCCCCAGCATTTT.

V usage is TRBV5-8 and J usage is TRBJ1-1; 11 bases are a match to TRBD1. Germline V gene data show CDR1 as SGHTS and CDR2 as YDEGEE. V dropped 3 bases and J dropped 5; count of bases not matched to a gene: 6. This CDR3 spans 15 amino acids. CDR3: CASSYLGTGGTEAFF. In DNA form, the CDR3 reads TGTGCCAGCAGCTACCTCGGGACAGGGGGGACTGAAGCTTTCTTT.

The chain uses TRBV5-1 and TRBJ1-1; D possibly corresponds to TRBD1 (5 bases). This CDR3 is built from 14 residues. Germline CDR1 and CDR2: SGHRS and YFSETQ. Trimming took 0 bases from V and 4 from J, leaving 10 bases between them. CDR3 nucleotides: TGCGCCAGCAGCTTGGCCGCGGGGGGCACTGAAGCTTTCTTT. This gives the protein CASSLAAGGTEAFF. Full variable domain (missing parts from reference TRBV5-1 and TRBJ1-1): KAGVTQTPRYLIKTRGQQVTLSCSPISGHRSVSWYQQTPGQGLQFLFEYFSETQRNKGNFPGRFSGRQFSNSRSEMNVSTLELGDSALYLCASSLAAGGTEAFFGQGTRLTVV.

V is TRBV2 and J is TRBJ1-2; TRBD1 agrees at 9 bases. With V trimmed by 6 bases and J by 2 bases, 4 bases remained unmatched. CDR3 length: 14 amino acids. Looked up from germline, CDR1 is SNHLY and CDR2 is FYNNEI. Written as DNA, the CDR3 is TGTGCCAGCAGGGACAGGGGTCTGAACTATGGCTACACCTTC. Translating it yields CASRDRGLNYGYTF.

In the case of this clone: Distinct nucleotide sequences in the sample also encode this CDR3. The V call is TRBV11-1, the J call TRBJ2-5; perhaps TRBD2 as D (5 bases). Trimming removed 0 bases from V and 0 bases from J, with 8 bases in between. Germline V gives CDR1 SGHAT, CDR2 FQDESV (reference sequence). This CDR3 region has 15 residues. The CDR3 loop reads CASSLASGNQETQYF. In nucleotides, the CDR3 is TGTGCCAGCAGCTTAGCCTCGGGGAACCAAGAGACCCAGTACTTC.

This clone was counted a single time. The chain uses TRBV7-6 and TRBJ2-5, with a weak D call TRBD2 (5 bases). Between the trimmed V and J ends, which lost 1 base and 5 bases, there was a span of 11 bases. The germline CDR1 and CDR2 sequences are SGHVS and FNYEAQ. The CDR3 totals 14 residues. For the CDR3, the DNA is TGTGCCAGCAGCTTAGGGAAGAGAGGGGAGACCCAGTACTTC. It encodes CASSLGKRGETQYF.

The chain employs TRBV18 and TRBJ2-2; perhaps TRBD2 as D (5 bases). The CDR3 length is 16 residues. The germline V and J ends were trimmed by 0 bases and 2 bases, with 10 bases remaining between them. Per the germline V gene, CDR1 is KGHSH and CDR2 is LQKENI. The CDR3 protein is CASSPPSGYNTGELFF. CDR3 DNA: TGTGCCAGCTCACCACCGTCGGGGTATAACACCGGGGAGCTGTTTTTT.

Remarks on this clone: The junction shows a germline mismatch at one end, possibly a read error. The chain recombines TRBV9 with TRBJ2-3, with TRBD2 identical over 10 bases. CDR1 and CDR2 (germline): SGDLS, YYNGEE. The CDR3 extends over 12 amino acids. The CDR3 loop is CASSVGSGGAQF. The DNA of the CDR3 is TGTGCCAGCAGCGTAGGCAGCGGGGGGGCCCAATTT.

V usage is TRBV7-3 and J usage is TRBJ1-1, with 11 bases lining up with TRBD1. CDR1 and CDR2 (germline): SGHTA, FQGTGA. This CDR3 has 14 residues. V shed 5 bases, J shed 4 bases, and the junction held 3 bases outside the gene matches. Written as DNA, the CDR3 is TGTGCCAGCAGCGAGGGACAGGGGGGCACTGAAGCTTTCTTT. Its protein is CASSEGQGGTEAFF.

The genes are TRBV6-5 and TRBJ1-2; 9 bases line up with TRBD1. The CDR3 is made up of 14 amino acids. Per the germline V gene, CDR1 is MNHEY and CDR2 is SVGAGI. Germline trimming cut 6 bases from V and 7 bases from J; bases unmatched to any gene: 9. The CDR3 region is CASRAGDRDSGYTF. In nucleotides, the CDR3 is TGTGCCAGCAGGGCGGGGGACAGGGACTCTGGCTACACCTTC.

This chain uses TRBV6-6 with TRBJ1-1, with D unclear. Trimming left V 5 bases short and J 4 bases short, with 23 bases between. The CDR3 runs 17 residues. The V gene's germline CDR1 is MNHNY and CDR2 SVGAGI (reference sequence). The CDR3 nucleotides are TGTGCCAGCAGTCAAAGACAAAGCGATGGGAGGCCCACTGAAGCTTTCTTT. It is translated as CASSQRQSDGRPTEAFF.

The chain links TRBV3-1 (or the pseudogene TRBV3-2) to TRBJ2-1; 7 nucleotides align to TRBD1. Germline CDR1 and CDR2: LGHDT and YNNKEL (reference sequence). V lost 3 bases, J lost 6 bases, and 5 bases stayed unmatched. There are 14 residues in the CDR3. The CDR3: CASSHRGQFNEQFF. The CDR3 DNA reads TGTGCCAGCAGCCATAGGGGGCAGTTCAATGAGCAGTTCTTC.

The chain couples TRBV6-2 or TRBV6-3 to TRBJ1-2; D unclear. Germline CDR1 is MNHEY and CDR2 is SVGEGT. V was cut by 6 bases and J by 0 bases, with 17 bases left in between. This CDR3 has 16 amino acids. This chain's CDR3 is CASSPTQVLTNYGYTF. The DNA for the CDR3 is TGTGCCAGCAGCCCTACCCAGGTATTAACTAACTATGGCTACACCTTC.

V is TRBV7-6 and J is TRBJ2-7; a possible D gene is TRBD1 (5 bases). Germline values: CDR1 SGHVS, CDR2 FNYEAQ. The CDR3 sequence is 13 residues long. V was pared by 5 bases and J by 5 bases, with 13 bases between. In nucleotides, the CDR3 is TGTGCCAGCAGCACCCGTCAGGGCCACGAGCAGTACTTC. This encodes CASSTRQGHEQYF.

This sequence joins TRBV25-1 and TRBJ2-5, with a weak D call TRBD2 (5 bases). This CDR3 has 13 amino acids. Trimming pared 0 bases from V and 7 bases from J, leaving 9 bases between. Germline assignment: CDR1 MGHDK and CDR2 SYGVNS. DNA for the CDR3: TGTGCCAGCAGTGAATATACAGAGGGGACCCAGTACTTC. Protein sequence: CASSEYTEGTQYF. Variable domain in full (rest from reference TRBV25-1 and TRBJ2-5): EADIYQTPRYLVIGTGKKITLECSQTMGHDKMYWYQQDPGMELHLIHYSYGVNSTEKGDLSSESTVSRIRTEHFPLTLESARPSHTSQYLCASSEYTEGTQYFGPGTRLLVL.

The rearrangement joins TRBV7-8 to TRBJ1-3; a weak D match, TRBD1 (6 bases). V lost 5 bases and J lost 3, with 11 bases in between. The CDR3 runs 14 residues. Germline CDR1 reads SGHVS; CDR2 reads FQNEAQ. The CDR3, as DNA: TGTGCCAGCAGCCTCACAGGGCGTGGAAACACCATATATTTT. It codes for CASSLTGRGNTIYF.

The count of this clone is one. The chain combines TRBV3-1 (or the pseudogene TRBV3-2) with TRBJ2-1, with a tentative D call TRBD2 (7 bases). The CDR3 runs 17 residues. Germline V gene sequence: CDR1 LGHDT, CDR2 YNNKEL (reference sequence). V was shortened by 4 bases and J by 6 bases, with 22 bases between the two germline ends. The CDR3 DNA follows: TGTGCCAGCAGCCTTGTATTTGATGGCGGGGGCCGCAATGAGCAGTTCTTC. It yields the protein CASSLVFDGGGRNEQFF.

The V call is TRBV11-2, the J call TRBJ2-5; the D gene is possibly TRBD2 (5 bases). Germline CDR1 and CDR2: SGHAT and FQNNGV. The CDR3 is made up of 12 amino acids. Trimming took 5 bases from V and 7 from J, leaving 11 bases between them. This CDR3 is CASSPGWGTQYF. The CDR3 nucleotides are TGTGCCAGCAGCCCGGGGTGGGGGACCCAGTACTTC.

The J gene is TRBJ2-2, the V gene TRBV4-3; D uncertain. Germline CDR1 and CDR2: LGHNA and YSLEER. The CDR3 is 15 amino acids. Between the trimmed V and J ends, which lost 0 bases and 6 bases, there was a span of 11 bases. CDR3 sequence reads: CASSQDNIFSGELFF. The CDR3 DNA sequence: TGCGCCAGCAGCCAAGATAATATTTTTTCCGGGGAGCTGTTTTTT.

The V and J genes are TRBV5-1 and TRBJ2-5; D gene uncertain. The CDR3 has 13 amino acids. Germline V lookup: CDR1 SGHRS, CDR2 YFSETQ. V was pared by 7 bases and J by 5 bases, with 15 bases between. The CDR3 here is CASSLVPSETQYF. The CDR3 DNA reads as TGCGCCAGCTCCCTGGTCCCTAGTGAGACCCAGTACTTC.

The chain joins TRBV6-5 to TRBJ1-2; D unclear. CDR3 size: 15 residues. The V end lost 3 bases, the J end lost 1 base, and 12 bases lay between the germline ends. The germline CDR1 and CDR2 sequences are MNHEY and SVGAGI. The CDR3 loop reads CASSYVSGNNYGYTF. The CDR3 DNA sequence: TGTGCCAGCAGTTATGTTTCCGGTAATAACTATGGCTACACCTTC.